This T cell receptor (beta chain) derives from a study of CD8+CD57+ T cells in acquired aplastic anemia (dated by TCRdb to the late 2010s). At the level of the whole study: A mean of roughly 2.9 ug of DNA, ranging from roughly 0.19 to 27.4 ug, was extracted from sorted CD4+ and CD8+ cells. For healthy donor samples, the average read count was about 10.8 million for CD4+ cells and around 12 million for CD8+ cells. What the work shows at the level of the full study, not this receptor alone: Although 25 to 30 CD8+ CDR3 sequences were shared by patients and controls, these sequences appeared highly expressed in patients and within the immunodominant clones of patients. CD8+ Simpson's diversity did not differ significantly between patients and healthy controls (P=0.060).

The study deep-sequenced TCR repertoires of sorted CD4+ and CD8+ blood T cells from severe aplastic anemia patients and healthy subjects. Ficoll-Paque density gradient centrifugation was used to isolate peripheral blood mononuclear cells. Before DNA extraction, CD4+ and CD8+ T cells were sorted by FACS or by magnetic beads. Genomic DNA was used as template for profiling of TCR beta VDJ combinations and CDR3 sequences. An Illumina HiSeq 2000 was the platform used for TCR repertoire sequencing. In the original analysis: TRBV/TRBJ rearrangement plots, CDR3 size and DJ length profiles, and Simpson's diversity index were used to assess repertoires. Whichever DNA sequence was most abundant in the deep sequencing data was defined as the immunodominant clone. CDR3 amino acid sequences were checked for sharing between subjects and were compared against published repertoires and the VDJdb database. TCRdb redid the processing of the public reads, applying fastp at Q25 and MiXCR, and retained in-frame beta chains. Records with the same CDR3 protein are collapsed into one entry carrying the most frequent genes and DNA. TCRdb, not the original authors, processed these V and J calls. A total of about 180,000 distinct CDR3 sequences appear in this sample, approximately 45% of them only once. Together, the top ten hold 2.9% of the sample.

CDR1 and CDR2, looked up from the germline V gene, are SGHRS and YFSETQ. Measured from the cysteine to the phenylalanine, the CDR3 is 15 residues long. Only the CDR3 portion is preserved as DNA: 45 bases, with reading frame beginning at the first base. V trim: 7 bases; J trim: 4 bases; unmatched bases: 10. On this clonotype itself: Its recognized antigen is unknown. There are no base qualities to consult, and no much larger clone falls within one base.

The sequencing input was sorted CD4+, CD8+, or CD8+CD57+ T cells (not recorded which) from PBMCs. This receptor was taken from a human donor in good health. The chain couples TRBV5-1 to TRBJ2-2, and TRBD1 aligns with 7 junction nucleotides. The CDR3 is CASDTTGISTGELFF. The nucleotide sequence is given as TGCGCCAGCGATACGACAGGGATCAGCACCGGGGAGCTGTTTTTT.